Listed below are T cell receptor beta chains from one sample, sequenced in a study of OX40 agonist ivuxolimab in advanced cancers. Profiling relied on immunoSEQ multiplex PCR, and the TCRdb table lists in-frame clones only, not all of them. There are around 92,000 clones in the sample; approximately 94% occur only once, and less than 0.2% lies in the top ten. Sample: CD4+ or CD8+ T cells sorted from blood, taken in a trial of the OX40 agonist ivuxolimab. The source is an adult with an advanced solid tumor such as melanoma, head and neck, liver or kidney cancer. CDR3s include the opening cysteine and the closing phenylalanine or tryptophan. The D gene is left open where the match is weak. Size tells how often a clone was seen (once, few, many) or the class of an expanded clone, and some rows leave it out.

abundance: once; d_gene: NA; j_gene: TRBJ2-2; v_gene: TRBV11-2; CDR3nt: TGTGCCAGCAGCGCAGACTCGGCGGGCACCGGGGAGCTGTTTTTT; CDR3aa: CASSADSAGTGELFF
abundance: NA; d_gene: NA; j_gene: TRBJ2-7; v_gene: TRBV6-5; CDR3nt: TGTGCCTCAGGCTCCTGGAACTCCTACGAGCAGTACTTC; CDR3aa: CASGSWNSYEQYF
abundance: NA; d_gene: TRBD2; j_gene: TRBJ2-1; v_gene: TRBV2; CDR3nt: TGTGCCAGCGGCCGAGGCGGGGGGCCGTGGAATGAGCAGTTCTTC; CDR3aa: CASGRGGGPWNEQFF
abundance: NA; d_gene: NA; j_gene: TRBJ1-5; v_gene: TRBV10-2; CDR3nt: TGCGCCATTAGCGAGTCCGATAGCAATCAGCCCCAGCATTTT; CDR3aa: CAISESDSNQPQHF
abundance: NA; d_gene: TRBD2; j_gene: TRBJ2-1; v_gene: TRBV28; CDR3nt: TGTGCCAGCACCAAGCGGCGGACTAGCGGGATATCATACAATGAGCAGTTCTTC; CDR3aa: CASTKRRTSGISYNEQFF
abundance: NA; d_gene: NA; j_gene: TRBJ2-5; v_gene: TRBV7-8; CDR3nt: TGTGCCAGCAGCTCATGGACATTGAGCATTGAGACCCAGTACTTC; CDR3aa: CASSSWTLSIETQYF
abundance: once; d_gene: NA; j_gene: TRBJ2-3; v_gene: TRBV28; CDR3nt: TGTGCCAGCAGATCCCTAGACGGGAAAGGGACAGATACGCAGTATTTT; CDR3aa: CASRSLDGKGTDTQYF
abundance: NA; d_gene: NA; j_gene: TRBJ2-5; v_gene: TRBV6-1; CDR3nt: TGTGCCAGCAGCCCGTACAGGGTTTGGGAGACCCAGTACTTC; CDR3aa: CASSPYRVWETQYF
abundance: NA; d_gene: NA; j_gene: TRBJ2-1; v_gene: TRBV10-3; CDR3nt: TGTGCCATCAGTGACCAGGGGGGGCCCAATGAGCAGTTCTTC; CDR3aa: CAISDQGGPNEQFF
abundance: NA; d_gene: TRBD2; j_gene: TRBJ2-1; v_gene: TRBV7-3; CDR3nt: TGTGCCAGCAGCCCCAGTAGCGGGAGTTCTTACAATGAGCAGTTCTTC; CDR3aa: CASSPSSGSSYNEQFF
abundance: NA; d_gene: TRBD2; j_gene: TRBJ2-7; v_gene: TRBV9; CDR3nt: TGTGCCAGCAGCGTAGAAGCGGGAGTTACCTACGAGCAGTACTTC; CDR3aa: CASSVEAGVTYEQYF
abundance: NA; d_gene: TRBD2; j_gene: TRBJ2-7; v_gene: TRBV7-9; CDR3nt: TGTGCCAGCAGCTCCCCCTACGGGGGGTTCTACGAGCAGTACTTC; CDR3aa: CASSSPYGGFYEQYF
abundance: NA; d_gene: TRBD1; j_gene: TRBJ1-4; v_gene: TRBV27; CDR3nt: TGTGCCAGCAGGGAACGAACAGGGGTAGAGTCTGAAAAACTGTTTTTT; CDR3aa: CASRERTGVESEKLFF
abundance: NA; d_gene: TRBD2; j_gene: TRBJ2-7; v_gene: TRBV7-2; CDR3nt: TGTGCCAGCAGCTTAGATGCTAGCGGTCCTTTTAAGCAGTACTTC; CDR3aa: CASSLDASGPFKQYF
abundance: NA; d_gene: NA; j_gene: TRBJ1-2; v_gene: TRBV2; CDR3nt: TGTGCCAGCGGACTGCGGCGGGACTATGGCTACACCTTC; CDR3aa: CASGLRRDYGYTF
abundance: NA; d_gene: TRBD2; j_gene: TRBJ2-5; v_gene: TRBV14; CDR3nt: TGTGCCAGCAGCCACATAGCGGGAGTAGCAGAGACCCAGTACTTC; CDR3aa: CASSHIAGVAETQYF
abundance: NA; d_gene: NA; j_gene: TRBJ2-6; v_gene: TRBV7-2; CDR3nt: TGTGCCAGCAGAAACTCAGCCTCTGGGGCCAACGTCCTGACTTTC; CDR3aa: CASRNSASGANVLTF
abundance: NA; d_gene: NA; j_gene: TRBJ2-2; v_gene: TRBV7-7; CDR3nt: TGTGCCAGCAGCTTAAGGGGCACCGGGGAGCTGTTTTTT; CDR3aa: CASSLRGTGELFF
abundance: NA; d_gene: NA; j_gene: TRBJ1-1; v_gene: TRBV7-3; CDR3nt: TGTGCCAGCAGCCCCCCGGGCAGGGACACTGAAGCTTTCTTT; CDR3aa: CASSPPGRDTEAFF
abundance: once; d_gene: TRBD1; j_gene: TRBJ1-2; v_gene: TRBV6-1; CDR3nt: TGTGCCAGCCGACAGGGGCTAGACTATGGCTACACCTTC; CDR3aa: CASRQGLDYGYTF
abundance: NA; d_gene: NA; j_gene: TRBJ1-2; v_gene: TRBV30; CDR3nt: TGTGCCTGGGTGGGGGCGCCTGGCTACACCTTC; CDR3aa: CAWVGAPGYTF
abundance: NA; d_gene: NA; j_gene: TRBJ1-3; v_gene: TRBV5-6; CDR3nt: TGTGCCAGCAGCTTGAACACCTACTCTGGAAACACCATATATTTT; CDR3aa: CASSLNTYSGNTIYF
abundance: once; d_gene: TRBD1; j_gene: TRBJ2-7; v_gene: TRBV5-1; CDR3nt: TGCGCCAGCAGCTTGTACCAGGGGGCCAACGAGCAGTACTTC; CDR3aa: CASSLYQGANEQYF
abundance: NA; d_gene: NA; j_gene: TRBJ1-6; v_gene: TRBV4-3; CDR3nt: TGCGCCAGCAGCCCGGGGTGGTCCTATAATTCACCCCTCCACTTT; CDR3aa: CASSPGWSYNSPLHF
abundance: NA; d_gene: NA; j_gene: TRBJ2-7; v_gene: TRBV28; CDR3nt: TGTGCCAGCAGTTTACCCGCAGGTTCCTTCTACGAGCAGTACTTC; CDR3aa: CASSLPAGSFYEQYF
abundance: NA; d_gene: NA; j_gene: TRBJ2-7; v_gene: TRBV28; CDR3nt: TGTGCCAGCAGTTTATTTGGCCCCTACGAGCAGTACTTC; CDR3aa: CASSLFGPYEQYF
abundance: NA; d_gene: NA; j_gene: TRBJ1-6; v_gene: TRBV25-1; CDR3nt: TGTGCCAGCAGTGCTACTTTACCGGGAAGGCGGGATTCACCCCTCCACTTT; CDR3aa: CASSATLPGRRDSPLHF